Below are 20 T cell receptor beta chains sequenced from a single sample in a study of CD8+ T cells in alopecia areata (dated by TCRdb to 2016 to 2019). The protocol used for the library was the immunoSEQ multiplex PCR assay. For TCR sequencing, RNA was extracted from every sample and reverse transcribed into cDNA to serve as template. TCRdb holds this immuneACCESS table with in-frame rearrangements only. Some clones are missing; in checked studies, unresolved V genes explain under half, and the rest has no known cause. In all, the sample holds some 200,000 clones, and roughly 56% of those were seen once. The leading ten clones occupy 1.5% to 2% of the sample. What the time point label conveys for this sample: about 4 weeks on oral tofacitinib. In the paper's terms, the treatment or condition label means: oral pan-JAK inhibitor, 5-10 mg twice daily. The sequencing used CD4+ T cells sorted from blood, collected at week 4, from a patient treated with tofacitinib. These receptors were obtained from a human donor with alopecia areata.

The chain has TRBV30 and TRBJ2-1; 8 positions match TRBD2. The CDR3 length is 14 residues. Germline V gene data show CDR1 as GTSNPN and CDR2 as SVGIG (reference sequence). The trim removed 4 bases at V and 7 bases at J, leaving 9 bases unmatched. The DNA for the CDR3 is TGTGCCTGGACGAACGGGGGGGCGAGGAATGAGCAGTTCTTC. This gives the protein CAWTNGGARNEQFF.

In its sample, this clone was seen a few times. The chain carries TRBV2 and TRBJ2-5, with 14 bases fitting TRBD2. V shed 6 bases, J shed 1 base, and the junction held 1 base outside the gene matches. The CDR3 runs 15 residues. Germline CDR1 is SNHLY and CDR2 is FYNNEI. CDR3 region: CASRGLAGAQETQYF. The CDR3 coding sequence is TGTGCCAGCAGGGGACTAGCGGGGGCCCAAGAGACCCAGTACTTC.

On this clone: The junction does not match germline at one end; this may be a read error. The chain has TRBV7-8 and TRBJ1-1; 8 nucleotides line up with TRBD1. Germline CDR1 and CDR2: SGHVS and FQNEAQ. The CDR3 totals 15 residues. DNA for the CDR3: TGTGCCAGCAGCCCAATACGGACAGGGAACAATGAAGCTTTCTTT. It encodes CASSPIRTGNNEAFF. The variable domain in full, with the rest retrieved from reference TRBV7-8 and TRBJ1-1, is GAGVSQSPRYKVAKRGQDVALRCDPISGHVSLFWYQQALGQGPEFLTYFQNEAQLDKSGLPSDRFFAERPEGSVSTLKIQRTQQEDSAVYLCASSPIRTGNNEAFFGQGTRLTVV.

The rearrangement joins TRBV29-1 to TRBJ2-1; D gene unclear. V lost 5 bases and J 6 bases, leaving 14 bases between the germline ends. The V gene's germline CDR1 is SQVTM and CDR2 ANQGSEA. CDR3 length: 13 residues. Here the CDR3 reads CSVQTPRLNEQFF. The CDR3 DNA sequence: TGCAGCGTTCAAACCCCGCGGCTCAATGAGCAGTTCTTC.

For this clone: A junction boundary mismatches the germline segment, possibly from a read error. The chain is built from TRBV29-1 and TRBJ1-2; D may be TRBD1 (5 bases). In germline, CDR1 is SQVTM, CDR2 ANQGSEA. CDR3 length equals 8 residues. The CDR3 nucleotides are TGCAGCGTTGACGGGGGAGCCTTC. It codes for CSVDGGAF.

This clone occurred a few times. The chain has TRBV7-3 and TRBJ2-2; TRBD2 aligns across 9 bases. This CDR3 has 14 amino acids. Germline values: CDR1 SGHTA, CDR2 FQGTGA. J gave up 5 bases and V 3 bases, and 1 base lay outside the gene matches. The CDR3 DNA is TGTGCCAGCAGCTTTGGACTAGCGACCGGGGAGCTGTTTTTT. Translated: CASSFGLATGELFF. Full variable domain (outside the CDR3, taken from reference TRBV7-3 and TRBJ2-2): GAGVSQTPSNKVTEKGKYVELRCDPISGHTALYWYRQSLGQGPEFLIYFQGTGAADDSGLPNDRFFAVRPEGSVSTLKIQRTERGDSAVYLCASSFGLATGELFFGEGSRLTVL.

The CDR3 sequence: CAWSDLVGVPETQYF. Written as DNA, the CDR3 is TGTGCCTGGAGTGACCTCGTAGGGGTCCCGGAGACCCAGTACTTC. The rearrangement uses TRBV30 and TRBJ2-5, with TRBD1 as a possible D gene (5 bases). The ends were cut back, 1 base at V and 5 bases at J, with 17 bases in the middle. This CDR3 spans 15 amino acids. Germline CDR1 and CDR2: GTSNPN and SVGIG (reference sequence).

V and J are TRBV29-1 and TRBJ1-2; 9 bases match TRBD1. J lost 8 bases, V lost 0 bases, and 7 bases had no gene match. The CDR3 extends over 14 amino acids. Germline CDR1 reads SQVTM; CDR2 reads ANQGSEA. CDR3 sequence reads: CSVEDRQGVYGYTF. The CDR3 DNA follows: TGCAGCGTTGAAGATAGACAGGGGGTCTACGGCTACACCTTC. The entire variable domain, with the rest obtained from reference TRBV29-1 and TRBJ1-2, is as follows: SAVISQKPSRDICQRGTSLTIQCQVDSQVTMMFWYRQQPGQSLTLIATANQGSEATYESGFVIDKFPISRPNLTFSTLTVSNMSPEDSSIYLCSVEDRQGVYGYTFGSGTRLTVV.

The DNA of the CDR3 is TGCAGCGTAGTTAGCGGGGCTAGCACAGATACGCAGTATTTT. It codes for CSVVSGASTDTQYF. The gene calls are TRBV29-1 and TRBJ2-3; 8 nucleotides agree with TRBD2. Germline assignment: CDR1 SQVTM and CDR2 ANQGSEA. The V and J ends lost 6 bases and 0 bases, in that order; junction bases with no gene match: 5. This CDR3 spans 14 amino acids.

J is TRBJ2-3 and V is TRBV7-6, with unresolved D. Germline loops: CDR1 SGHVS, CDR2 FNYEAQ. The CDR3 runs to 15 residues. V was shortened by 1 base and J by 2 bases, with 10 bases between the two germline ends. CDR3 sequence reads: CASSLVPGTTDTQYF. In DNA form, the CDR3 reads TGTGCCAGCAGCTTAGTGCCAGGAACCACAGATACGCAGTATTTT.

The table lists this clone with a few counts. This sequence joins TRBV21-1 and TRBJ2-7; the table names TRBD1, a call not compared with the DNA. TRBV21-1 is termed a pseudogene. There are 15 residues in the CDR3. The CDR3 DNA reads TGTGCCAGCAGCTCCCAACGGACAGGGCAATACGAGCAGTACTTC. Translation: CASSSQRTGQYEQYF.

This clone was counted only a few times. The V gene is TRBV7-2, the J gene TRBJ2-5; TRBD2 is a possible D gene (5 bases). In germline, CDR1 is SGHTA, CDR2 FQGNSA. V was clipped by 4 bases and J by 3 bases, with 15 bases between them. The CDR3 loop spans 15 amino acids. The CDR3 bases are TGTGCCAGCAGCTACCAGAGGGCGGTTGAAGAGACCCAGTACTTC. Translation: CASSYQRAVEETQYF.

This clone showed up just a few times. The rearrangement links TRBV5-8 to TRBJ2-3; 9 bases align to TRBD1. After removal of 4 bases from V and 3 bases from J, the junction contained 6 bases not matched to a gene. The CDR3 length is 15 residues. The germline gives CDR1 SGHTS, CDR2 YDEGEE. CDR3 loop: CASSLGQGRTDTQYF. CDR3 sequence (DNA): TGTGCCAGCAGCCTCGGACAGGGGCGGACAGATACGCAGTATTTT. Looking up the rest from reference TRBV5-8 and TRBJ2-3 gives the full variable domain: EAGVTQSPTHLIKTRGQQATLRCSPISGHTSVYWYQQALGLGLQFLLWYDEGEERNRGNFPPRFSGRQFPNYSSELNVNALELEDSALYLCASSLGQGRTDTQYFGPGTRLTVL.

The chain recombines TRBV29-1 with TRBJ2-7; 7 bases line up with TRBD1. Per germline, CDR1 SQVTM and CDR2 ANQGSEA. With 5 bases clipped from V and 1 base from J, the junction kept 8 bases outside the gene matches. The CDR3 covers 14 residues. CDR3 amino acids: CSVSVGTASYEQYF. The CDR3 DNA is TGCAGCGTTTCGGTCGGGACAGCTTCCTACGAGCAGTACTTC.

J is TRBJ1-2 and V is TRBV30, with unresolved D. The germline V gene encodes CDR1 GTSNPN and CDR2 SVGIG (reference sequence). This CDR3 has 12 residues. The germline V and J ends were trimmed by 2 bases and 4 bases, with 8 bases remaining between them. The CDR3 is CAWSTEGYGYTF. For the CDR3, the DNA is TGTGCCTGGAGTACGGAGGGCTATGGCTACACCTTC.

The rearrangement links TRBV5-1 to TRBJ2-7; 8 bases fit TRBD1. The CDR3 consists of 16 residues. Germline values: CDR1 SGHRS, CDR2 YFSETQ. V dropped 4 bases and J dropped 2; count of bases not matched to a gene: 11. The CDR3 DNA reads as TGCGCCAGCAGCACGTCCCGGGACAGGCGACCCTACGAGCAGTACTTC. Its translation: CASSTSRDRRPYEQYF.

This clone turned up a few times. The CDR3: CASSPGWGQETQYF. CDR3 nucleotides: TGTGCCAGCAGCCCTGGCTGGGGACAAGAGACCCAGTACTTC. The chain employs TRBV7-3 and TRBJ2-5; no clear D gene. V shed 5 bases and J shed 2 bases, with 12 bases lying between them. Germline assignment: CDR1 SGHTA and CDR2 FQGTGA. This CDR3 is built from 14 residues.

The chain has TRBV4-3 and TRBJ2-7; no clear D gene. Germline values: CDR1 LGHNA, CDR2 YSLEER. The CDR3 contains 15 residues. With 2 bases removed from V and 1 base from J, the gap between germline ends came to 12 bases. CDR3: CASSQSLMGSYEQYF. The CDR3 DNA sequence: TGCGCCAGCAGCCAATCTCTCATGGGTTCCTACGAGCAGTACTTC.

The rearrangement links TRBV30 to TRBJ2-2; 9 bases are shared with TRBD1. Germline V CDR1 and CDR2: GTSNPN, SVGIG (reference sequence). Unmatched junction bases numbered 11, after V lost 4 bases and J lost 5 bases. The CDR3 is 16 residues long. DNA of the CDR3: TGTGCCTGGAAAAGGGTGAGAGGACAGGGGACCGGGGAGCTGTTTTTT. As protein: CAWKRVRGQGTGELFF.

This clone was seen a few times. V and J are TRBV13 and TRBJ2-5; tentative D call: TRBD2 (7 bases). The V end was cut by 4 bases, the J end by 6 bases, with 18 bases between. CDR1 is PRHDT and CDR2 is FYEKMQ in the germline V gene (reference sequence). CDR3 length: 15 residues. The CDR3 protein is CASSSGGGRVKTQYF. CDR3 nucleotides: TGTGCCAGCAGCTCGGGGGGCGGCAGGGTGAAGACCCAGTACTTC.